This TCR beta chain was observed in a study of monozygotic twins with inflammatory bowel disease. CDR3 length: 15 residues. Germline-derived CDR1 and CDR2 are SEHNR and FQNEAQ (reference sequence). Reprocessing the 5' RACE reads, TCRdb reports a single entry for every CDR3 protein and omits DNA. Reported are around 450,000 distinct CDR3 sequences; the ten largest clones contain 2.4%. This clonotype originated in a human donor with ulcerative colitis or Crohn's disease, or a healthy co-twin of an affected twin (not recorded which). Sequenced: blood. The rearrangement joins TRBV7-9 to TRBJ2-7; without DNA, the TCRdb call of TRBD1 cannot be checked. CDR3 region: CASSLGDRVTYEQYF.